This TCR beta chain comes out of a study of cytomegalovirus exposure and HLA in healthy donors. Produced via immunoSEQ multiplex PCR; TCRdb's table is partial and in-frame only. The sample consists of 150,000 to 200,000 clones, roughly 86% of them appearing once. This clone is a singleton in its sample. Its antigen is not identified. General study results and limits: The study designated about 180 TCR beta chains cytomegalovirus-associated. As confirmed in vitro, a few CMV-associated chains were specific for CMV antigens. Despite most TCR sequences being rare, some public TCRs occurred in many donors.

V shed 4 bases and J shed 2 bases, with 19 bases lying between them. The CDR3 is made up of 16 amino acids. The germline CDR1 and CDR2 sequences are SGHRS and YFSETQ. The V gene is TRBV5-1, the J gene TRBJ2-7; D perhaps matches TRBD2 (5 bases). Sequencing was done on a sample of PBMCs. This TCR came from a man aged 30 to 39 in good health and CMV-seropositive. CDR3 in amino acids: CASSPLLAEVAYEQYF. CDR3 in DNA: TGCGCCAGCAGCCCCCTCCTCGCGGAGGTTGCCTACGAGCAGTACTTC.